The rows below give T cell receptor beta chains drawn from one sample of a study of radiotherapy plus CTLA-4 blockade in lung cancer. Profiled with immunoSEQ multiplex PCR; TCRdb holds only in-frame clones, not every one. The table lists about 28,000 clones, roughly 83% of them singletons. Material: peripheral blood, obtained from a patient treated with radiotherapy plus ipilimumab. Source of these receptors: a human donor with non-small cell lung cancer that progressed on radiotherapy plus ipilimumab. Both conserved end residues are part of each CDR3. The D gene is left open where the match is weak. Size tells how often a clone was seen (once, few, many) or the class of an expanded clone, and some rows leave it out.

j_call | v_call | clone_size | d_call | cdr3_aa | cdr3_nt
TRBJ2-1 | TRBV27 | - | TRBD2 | CASKLSGGVYNEQFF | TGTGCCAGCAAACTAAGCGGGGGGGTTTACAATGAGCAGTTCTTC
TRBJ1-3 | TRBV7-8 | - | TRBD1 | CASSTRTGDRNTIYF | TGTGCCAGCAGCACCAGGACAGGCGACCGAAACACCATATATTTT
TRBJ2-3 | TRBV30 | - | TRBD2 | CAWRAPRLAGGFTDTQYF | TGTGCCTGGAGGGCCCCCAGACTAGCGGGGGGGTTCACAGATACGCAGTATTTT
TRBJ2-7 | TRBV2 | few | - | CASSDPLMGYEQYF | TGTGCCAGCAGTGACCCTTTGATGGGATACGAGCAGTACTTC
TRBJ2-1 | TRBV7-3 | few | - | CASSPAAGVNYNEQFF | TGTGCCAGCAGCCCCGCCGCAGGGGTTAACTACAATGAGCAGTTCTTC
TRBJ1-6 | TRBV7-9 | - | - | CASSPAEGGGYNSPLHF | TGTGCCAGCAGCCCTGCGGAGGGGGGAGGGTATAATTCACCCCTCCACTTT
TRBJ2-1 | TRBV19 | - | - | CASSIRPYNEQFF | TGTGCCAGTAGTATTAGGCCTTACAATGAGCAGTTCTTC
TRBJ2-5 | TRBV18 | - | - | CASSPGARETQYF | TGTGCCAGCTCACCAGGGGCACGGGAGACCCAGTACTTC
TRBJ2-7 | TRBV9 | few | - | CASSGDGEQYF | TGTGCCAGCAGCGGAGACGGCGAGCAGTACTTC
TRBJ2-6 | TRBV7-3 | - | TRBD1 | CASSPGTGNSGANVLTF | TGTGCCAGCAGCCCAGGGACAGGCAACTCTGGGGCCAACGTCCTGACTTTC
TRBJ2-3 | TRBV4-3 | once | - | CASSPTALHTDTQYF | TGCGCCAGCAGTCCGACCGCGCTCCACACAGATACGCAGTATTTT
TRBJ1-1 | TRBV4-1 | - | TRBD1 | CASSPDRGREAFF | TGCGCCAGCAGCCCGGACAGGGGGCGTGAAGCTTTCTTT